The 7 T cell receptor beta chains presented below share a single source sample, sequenced in a study of blood T cell repertoires in COVID-19. The data were produced by immunoSEQ multiplex PCR, yet TCRdb's version contains in-frame clones alone and is incomplete. The data contain 120,000 or so clones, approximately 74% of them seen just once; the ten biggest clones take up around 5.5%. Sequenced material: peripheral blood. These receptors came from a man aged 60 to 69 with acute or convalescent COVID-19.

The chain uses TRBV3-1 (or the pseudogene TRBV3-2) and TRBJ2-2, with 12 bases identical to TRBD2. Looked up from germline, CDR1 is LGHDT and CDR2 is YNNKEL (reference sequence). V trimming: 2 bases; J trimming: 4 bases; junction bases outside the gene matches: 8. This CDR3 region has 18 residues. The CDR3 reads CASSQHLGLAGSTGELFF. The CDR3 DNA reads as TGTGCCAGCAGCCAACATCTAGGACTAGCGGGGTCCACCGGGGAGCTGTTTTTT.

The CDR3 DNA reads TGTGCCAGCAGCTCAAGGGACACCGGTTCATCCGAAGCTTTCTTT. Its translation: CASSSRDTGSSEAFF. V is TRBV11-3 and J is TRBJ1-1; D is perhaps TRBD1 (6 bases). The germline V gene encodes CDR1 SGHNT and CDR2 YENEEA. CDR3 length: 15 residues. V was cut by 4 bases and J by 8 bases, with 20 bases left in between.

CDR3 amino acids: CASSALYQGNTIYF. The CDR3 DNA sequence: TGTGCCAGCAGCGCGCTTTACCAGGGAAACACCATATATTTT. The chain recombines TRBV9 with TRBJ1-3, with D hard to call. Looked up from germline, CDR1 is SGDLS and CDR2 is YYNGEE. CDR3 length: 14 residues. V lost 3 bases and J lost 4, with 11 bases in between.

This rearrangement joins TRBV7-2 to TRBJ2-7, with 8 bases identical to TRBD1. CDR3 size: 14 residues. Germline values: CDR1 SGHTA, CDR2 FQGNSA. V dropped 4 bases and J dropped 2; count of bases not matched to a gene: 4. This chain's CDR3 is CASSSRDRTYEQYF. The CDR3 nucleotides are TGTGCCAGCAGCTCCCGGGACAGGACCTACGAGCAGTACTTC.

Remarks on this clone: A read error may account for a junction end that differs from germline. The V and J genes are TRBV30 and TRBJ1-1, with TRBD1 as a possible D gene (5 bases). Germline lookup yields CDR1 GTSNPN and CDR2 SVGIG (reference sequence). The CDR3 has 12 residues. CDR3 coding DNA: TGTGCCCGAGGGGAGGGGAACTCTGAAGCTTTCTTT. Residues: CARGEGNSEAFF.

V gene TRBV5-5 combines with J gene TRBJ2-1, with a possible D match to TRBD2 (5 bases). Trimming cost V 4 bases and J 1 base, with 9 bases left between them. This CDR3 spans 14 amino acids. CDR1 and CDR2 (germline): SGHKS, YYEKEE (reference sequence). CDR3 DNA: TGTGCCAGCAGCCCAGAGGGATCCTACAATGAGCAGTTCTTC. It codes for CASSPEGSYNEQFF. Complete variable domain (other parts from reference TRBV5-5 and TRBJ2-1): DAGVTQSPTHLIKTRGQQVTLRCSPISGHKSVSWYQQVLGQGPQFIFQYYEKEERGRGNFPDRFSARQFPNYSSELNVNALLLGDSALYLCASSPEGSYNEQFFGPGTRLTVL.

The gene calls are TRBV18 and TRBJ1-1; D gene ambiguous. CDR3 length: 14 residues. Trimming took 2 bases from V and 3 from J, leaving 10 bases between them. Germline V CDR1 and CDR2: KGHSH, LQKENI. In DNA form, the CDR3 reads TGTGCCAGCTCACCAACGGAGAAGTACACTGAAGCTTTCTTT. It specifies CASSPTEKYTEAFF.